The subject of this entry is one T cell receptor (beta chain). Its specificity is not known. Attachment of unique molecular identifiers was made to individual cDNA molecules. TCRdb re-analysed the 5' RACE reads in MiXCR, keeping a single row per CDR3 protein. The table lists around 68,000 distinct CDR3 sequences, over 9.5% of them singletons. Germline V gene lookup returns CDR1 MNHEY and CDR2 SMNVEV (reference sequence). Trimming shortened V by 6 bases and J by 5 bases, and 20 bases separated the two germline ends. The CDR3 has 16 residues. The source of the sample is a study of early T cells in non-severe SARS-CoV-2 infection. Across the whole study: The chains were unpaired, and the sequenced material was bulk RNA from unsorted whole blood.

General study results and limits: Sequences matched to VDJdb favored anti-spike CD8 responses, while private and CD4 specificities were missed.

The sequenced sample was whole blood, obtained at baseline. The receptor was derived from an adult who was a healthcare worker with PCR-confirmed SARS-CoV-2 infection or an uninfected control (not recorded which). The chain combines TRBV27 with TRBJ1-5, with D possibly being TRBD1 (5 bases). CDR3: CASRRGPQGSHQPQHF. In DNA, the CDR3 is TGTGCCAGCAGGAGAGGCCCGCAGGGTTCTCATCAGCCCCAGCATTTT.